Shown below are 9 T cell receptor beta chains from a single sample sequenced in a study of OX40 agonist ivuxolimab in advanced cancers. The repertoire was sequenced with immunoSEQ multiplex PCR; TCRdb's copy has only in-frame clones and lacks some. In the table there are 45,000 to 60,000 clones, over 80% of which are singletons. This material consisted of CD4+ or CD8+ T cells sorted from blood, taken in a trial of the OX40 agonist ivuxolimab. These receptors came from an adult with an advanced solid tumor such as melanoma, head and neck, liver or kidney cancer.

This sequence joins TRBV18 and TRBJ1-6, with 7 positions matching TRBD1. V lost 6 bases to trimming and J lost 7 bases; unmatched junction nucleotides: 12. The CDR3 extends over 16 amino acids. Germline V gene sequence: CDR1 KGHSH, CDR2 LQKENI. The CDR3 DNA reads TGTGCCAGCTCTTATCAAGGGGGCGCGAACAATTCACCCCTCCACTTT. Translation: CASSYQGGANNSPLHF.

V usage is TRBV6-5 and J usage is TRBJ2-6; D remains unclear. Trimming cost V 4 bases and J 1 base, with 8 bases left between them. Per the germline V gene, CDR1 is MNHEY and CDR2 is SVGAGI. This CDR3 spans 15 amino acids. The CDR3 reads CASSLVVSGANVLTF. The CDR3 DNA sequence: TGTGCCAGCAGTTTGGTAGTTTCTGGGGCCAACGTCCTGACTTTC.

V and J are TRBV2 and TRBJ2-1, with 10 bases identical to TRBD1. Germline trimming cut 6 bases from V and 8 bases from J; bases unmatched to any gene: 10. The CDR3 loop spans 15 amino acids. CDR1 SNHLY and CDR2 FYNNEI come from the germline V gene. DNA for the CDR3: TGTGCCAGCAGAACCAAAAGGACAGGGGGGTATGAGCAGTTCTTC. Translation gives CASRTKRTGGYEQFF.

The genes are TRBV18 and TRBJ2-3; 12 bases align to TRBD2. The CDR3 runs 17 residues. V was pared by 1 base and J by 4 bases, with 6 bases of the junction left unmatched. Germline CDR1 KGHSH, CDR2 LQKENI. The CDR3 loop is CASSPQKTSGSADTQYF. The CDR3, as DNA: TGTGCCAGCTCACCACAGAAGACTAGCGGGAGTGCAGATACGCAGTATTTT.

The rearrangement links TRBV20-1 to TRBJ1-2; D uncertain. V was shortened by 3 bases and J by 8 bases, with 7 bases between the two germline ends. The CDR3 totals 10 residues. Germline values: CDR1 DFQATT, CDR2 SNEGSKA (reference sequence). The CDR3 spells CSASSRGYTF. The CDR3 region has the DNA TGCAGTGCTAGTTCCCGGGGCTACACCTTC.

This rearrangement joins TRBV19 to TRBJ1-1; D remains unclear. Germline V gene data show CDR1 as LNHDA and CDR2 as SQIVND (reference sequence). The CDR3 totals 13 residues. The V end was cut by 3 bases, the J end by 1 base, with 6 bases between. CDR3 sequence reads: CASSIRPNTEAFF. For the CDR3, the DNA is TGTGCCAGTAGTATTCGTCCGAACACTGAAGCTTTCTTT.

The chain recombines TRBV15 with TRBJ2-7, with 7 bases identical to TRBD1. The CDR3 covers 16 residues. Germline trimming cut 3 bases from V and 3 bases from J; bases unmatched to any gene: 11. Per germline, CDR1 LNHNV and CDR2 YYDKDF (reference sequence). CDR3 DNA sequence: TGTGCCACCAGCAGGGGATTCCGGGACAGAAACTACGAGCAGTACTTC. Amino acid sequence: CATSRGFRDRNYEQYF.

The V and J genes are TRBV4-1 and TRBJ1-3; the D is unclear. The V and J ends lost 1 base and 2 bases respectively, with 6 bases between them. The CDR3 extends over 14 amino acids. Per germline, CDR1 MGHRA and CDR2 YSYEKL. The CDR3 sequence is CASSQVVTGNTIYF. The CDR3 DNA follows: TGCGCCAGCAGCCAAGTGGTGACTGGAAACACCATATATTTT.

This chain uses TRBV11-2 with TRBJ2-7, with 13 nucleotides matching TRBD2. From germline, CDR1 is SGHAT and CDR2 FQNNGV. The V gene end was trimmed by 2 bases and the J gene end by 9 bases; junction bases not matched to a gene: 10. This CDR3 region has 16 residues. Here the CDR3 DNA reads TGTGCCAGCAGCTTAAGGGGGGGGACTAGCGGGACAGGGCAGTACTTC. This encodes CASSLRGGTSGTGQYF.